The 20 T cell receptor beta chains below come from one sample, sequenced in a study of T-cell memory formation after mild COVID-19. TCRdb called the 5' RACE reads again in MiXCR, with one record for every CDR3 protein. The sample includes approximately 60,000 distinct CDR3 sequences, 9.3% of them seen just once. The source material was PBMCs or a T cell subset sorted from them (not recorded which). These receptors were taken from a young man who had mild COVID-19 (a few samples of this study predate the infection). Cell type and time point are not known.

This rearrangement joins TRBV6-5 to TRBJ2-3; tentatively, D is TRBD2 (7 bases). The CDR3 is made up of 15 amino acids. Per the germline V gene, CDR1 is MNHEY and CDR2 is SVGAGI. V lost 2 bases and J 3 bases, leaving 12 bases between the germline ends. The CDR3 DNA reads as TGTGCCAGCAGTTACGGGGGGGCGGGGACAGATACGCAGTATTTT. It codes for CASSYGGAGTDTQYF.

The J gene is TRBJ1-6, the V gene TRBV28; D ambiguous. Germline assignment: CDR1 MDHEN and CDR2 SYDVKM. With 8 bases removed from V and 7 bases from J, the gap between germline ends came to 6 bases. CDR3 length: 11 amino acids. The CDR3 DNA sequence: TGTGCCAGCGCTAGGAATTCACCCCTCCACTTT. It specifies CASARNSPLHF. Using reference TRBV28 and TRBJ1-6 for the parts outside the CDR3, the full variable domain is DVKVTQSSRYLVKRTGEKVFLECVQDMDHENMFWYRQDPGLGLRLIYFSYDVKMKEKGDIPEGYSVSREKKERFSLILESASTNQTSMYLCASARNSPLHFGNGTRLTVT.

This chain links TRBV9 with TRBJ2-2; TRBD1 or TRBD2 may be the D gene (5 bases each). V lost 7 bases to trimming and J lost 0 bases, with 10 bases between them. Looked up from germline, CDR1 is SGDLS and CDR2 is YYNGEE. This CDR3 has 14 residues. The CDR3 sequence is CASRDLSNTGELFF. The CDR3, as DNA: TGTGCCAGCCGGGACCTATCGAACACCGGGGAGCTGTTTTTT.

V is TRBV12-3 or TRBV12-4 and J is TRBJ1-2; D is unclear. This CDR3 has 13 amino acids. Deletions cut 2 bases from V and 4 bases from J, with 8 bases between. The CDR3: CASSLLAGYGYTF. The CDR3 coding sequence is TGTGCCAGCAGTTTACTGGCTGGCTATGGCTACACCTTC.

This clonotype was recorded many times. The gene calls are TRBV7-9 and TRBJ2-1, with TRBD2 matching over 11 bases. Germline-derived CDR1 and CDR2 are SEHNR and FQNEAQ (reference sequence). This CDR3 spans 16 amino acids. V dropped 0 bases and J dropped 4; count of bases not matched to a gene: 2. The CDR3 sequence: CASSLALAGVYNEQFF. CDR3 DNA sequence: TGTGCCAGCAGCTTAGCACTAGCGGGGGTATACAATGAGCAGTTCTTC.

The chain uses TRBV6-2 or TRBV6-3 and TRBJ2-7, with 7 bases fitting TRBD2. CDR3 length equals 13 residues. Trimming removed 8 bases from V and 5 bases from J; junction bases left unmatched: 9. The germline V gene has CDR1 MNHEY and CDR2 SVGEGT. This chain's CDR3 is CASRRASGDEQYF. CDR3 nucleotides: TGTGCCAGCCGGCGGGCTAGCGGAGACGAGCAGTACTTC.

This clonotype came up a few times. This chain joins TRBV12-3 or TRBV12-4 and TRBJ2-5, with 9 nucleotides matching TRBD2. CDR3 length: 14 residues. V shed 3 bases and J 8 bases; nucleotides not matched to a gene: 7. CDR3 protein: CASSFAGGAKTQYF. The CDR3 bases are TGTGCCAGCAGTTTCGCGGGGGGGGCAAAAACCCAGTACTTC.

This clonotype was counted only a few times. The genes are TRBV5-1 and TRBJ2-5; no definite D call. Trimming removed 6 bases from V and 5 bases from J, with 14 bases in between. The germline V gene has CDR1 SGHRS and CDR2 YFSETQ. This CDR3 contains 13 residues. CDR3 in amino acids: CASTWQGAETQYF. CDR3 nucleotide sequence: TGCGCCAGCACTTGGCAAGGCGCGGAGACCCAGTACTTC. Filled out from reference TRBV5-1 and TRBJ2-5, the complete variable domain reads KAGVTQTPRYLIKTRGQQVTLSCSPISGHRSVSWYQQTPGQGLQFLFEYFSETQRNKGNFPGRFSGRQFSNSRSEMNVSTLELGDSALYLCASTWQGAETQYFGPGTRLLVL.

The V gene is TRBV4-1, the J gene TRBJ2-5; D ambiguous. This CDR3 is 13 amino acids long. V was pared by 7 bases and J by 5 bases, with 14 bases between. Germline V lookup: CDR1 MGHRA, CDR2 YSYEKL. This chain's CDR3 is CASTWTPGETQYF. Written as DNA, the CDR3 is TGCGCCAGCACTTGGACCCCCGGGGAGACCCAGTACTTC.

V and J are TRBV3-1 and TRBJ2-3; 11 bases are a match to TRBD2. The CDR3 sequence is 15 residues long. J was trimmed by 1 base and V by 6 bases; bases with no gene match: 3. CDR1 and CDR2 from the germline V gene are LGHDT and YNNKEL (reference sequence). For the CDR3, the DNA is TGTGCCAGCAGGCTGACTAGCGGGGGCACAGATACGCAGTATTTT. This gives the protein CASRLTSGGTDTQYF.

V and J are TRBV7-2 and TRBJ1-2, with D perhaps TRBD1 (5 bases). Germline assignment: CDR1 SGHTA and CDR2 FQGNSA. Trimming shortened V by 4 bases and J by 8 bases, and 14 bases separated the two germline ends. The CDR3 extends over 13 amino acids. The CDR3: CASSYLDSRGYTF. The DNA for the CDR3 is TGTGCCAGCAGCTATTTAGACAGTCGGGGCTACACCTTC. Together with reference TRBV7-2 and TRBJ1-2, the CDR3 gives the full variable domain: GAGVSQSPSNKVTEKGKDVELRCDPISGHTALYWYRQSLGQGLEFLIYFQGNSAPDKSGLPSDRFSAERTGGSVSTLTIQRTQQEDSAVYLCASSYLDSRGYTFGSGTRLTVV.

The genes are TRBV5-6 and TRBJ2-5; D gene ambiguous. V gave up 2 bases and J gave up 7 bases, with 12 bases separating them. Germline lookup yields CDR1 SGHDT and CDR2 YYEEEE. This CDR3 has 13 residues. The CDR3 bases are TGTGCCAGCAGCTTCTTCGCTCTGGGGACCCAGTACTTC. It is translated as CASSFFALGTQYF.

The genes are TRBV10-2 and TRBJ1-6; tentative D call: TRBD1 (5 bases). V was cut by 8 bases and J by 6 bases, with 14 bases left in between. The germline V gene has CDR1 WSHSY and CDR2 SAAADI. This CDR3 contains 14 residues. The CDR3, as DNA: TGCGCCAGCCAGCCCGGGACGGCTAATTCACCCCTCCACTTT. It is translated as CASQPGTANSPLHF.

The chain recombines TRBV20-1 with TRBJ2-7; 7 positions agree with TRBD2. There are 11 residues in the CDR3. V shed 3 bases and J 7 bases; nucleotides not matched to a gene: 3. The germline V gene has CDR1 DFQATT and CDR2 SNEGSKA (reference sequence). The CDR3 region has the DNA TGCAGTGCTAGTTTGGGGGGGGAGCAGTACGTC. Translating it yields CSASLGGEQYV.

This clonotype was seen ten or more times. The chain uses TRBV7-2 and TRBJ2-4, with a possible D match to TRBD2 (6 bases). Germline V gives CDR1 SGHTA, CDR2 FQGNSA. V was shortened by 5 bases and J by 1 base, with 12 bases between the two germline ends. CDR3 length: 15 residues. In DNA, the CDR3 is TGTGCCAGCAGCGTCAGCGGAGGGGCCAAAAACATTCAGTACTTC. This translates into CASSVSGGAKNIQYF.

Only a few counts were recorded for this clonotype. V and J are TRBV11-2 and TRBJ2-7; D unclear. V was shortened by 6 bases and J by 5 bases, with 14 bases between the two germline ends. The CDR3 is made up of 13 amino acids. The V gene's germline CDR1 is SGHAT and CDR2 FQNNGV. The CDR3 sequence is CASSLRWGNEQYF. CDR3 nucleotides: TGTGCCAGCAGTTTGAGATGGGGAAACGAGCAGTACTTC.

At least ten counts were recorded for this clonotype. The genes are TRBV5-1 and TRBJ2-5, with 9 bases that match TRBD1. This CDR3 spans 15 amino acids. The V gene end was trimmed by 3 bases and the J gene end by 10 bases; junction bases not matched to a gene: 13. Germline V gene data show CDR1 as SGHRS and CDR2 as YFSETQ. The DNA for the CDR3 is TGCGCCAGCAGCTCCGGGACAGGGATTATTGGAGTCCAGTACTTC. Protein product: CASSSGTGIIGVQYF.

DNA of the CDR3: TGTGCCAGCAGCCCCGGGACAGGGGATCCCGGGGCCAACGTCCTGACTTTC. This sequence encodes CASSPGTGDPGANVLTF. V gene TRBV6-6 combines with J gene TRBJ2-6, with TRBD1 matching over 10 bases. The CDR3 is 17 amino acids. The V gene end was trimmed by 6 bases and the J gene end by 4 bases; junction bases not matched to a gene: 9. Germline loops: CDR1 MNHNY, CDR2 SVGAGI (reference sequence).

This clonotype was detected many times. The V gene is TRBV6-2 or TRBV6-3, the J gene TRBJ1-1; tentative D call: TRBD1 (6 bases). Germline lookup yields CDR1 MNHEY and CDR2 SVGEGT. V was trimmed by 6 bases and J by 1 base, leaving 12 bases between them. CDR3 length: 14 amino acids. CDR3 residues: CASRTVTGNTEAFF. The DNA of the CDR3 is TGTGCCAGCAGGACCGTGACAGGGAACACTGAAGCTTTCTTT.

This clonotype has a handful of counts. This chain connects TRBV6-2 or TRBV6-3 to TRBJ2-3; a possible D gene is TRBD1 (6 bases). CDR3 size: 14 residues. Germline V gives CDR1 MNHEY, CDR2 SVGEGT. Trimming took 10 bases from V and 2 from J, leaving 16 bases between them. CDR3 protein: CATQGHQFTDTQYF. In nucleotides, the CDR3 is TGTGCCACCCAGGGACACCAGTTCACAGATACGCAGTATTTT.